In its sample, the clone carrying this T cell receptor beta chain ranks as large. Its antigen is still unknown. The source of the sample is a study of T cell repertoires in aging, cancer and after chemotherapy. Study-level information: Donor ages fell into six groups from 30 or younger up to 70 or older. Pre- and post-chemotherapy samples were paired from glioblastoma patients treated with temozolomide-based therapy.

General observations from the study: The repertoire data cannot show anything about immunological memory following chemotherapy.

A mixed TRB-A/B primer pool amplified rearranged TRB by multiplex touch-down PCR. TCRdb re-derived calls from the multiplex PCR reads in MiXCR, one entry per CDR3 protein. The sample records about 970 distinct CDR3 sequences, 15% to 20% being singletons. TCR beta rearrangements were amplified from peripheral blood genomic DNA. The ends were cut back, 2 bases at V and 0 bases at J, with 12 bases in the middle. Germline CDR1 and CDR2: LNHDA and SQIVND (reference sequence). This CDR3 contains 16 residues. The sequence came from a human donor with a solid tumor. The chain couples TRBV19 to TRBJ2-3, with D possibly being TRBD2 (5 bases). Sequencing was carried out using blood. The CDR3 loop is CASSIRVSGSTDTQYF. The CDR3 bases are TGTGCCAGTAGTATAAGGGTCTCGGGAAGCACAGATACGCAGTATTTT. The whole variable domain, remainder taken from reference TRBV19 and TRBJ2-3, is DGGITQSPKYLFRKEGQNVTLSCEQNLNHDAMYWYRQDPGQGLRLIYYSQIVNDFQKGDIAEGYSVSREKKESFPLTVTSAQKNPTAFYLCASSIRVSGSTDTQYFGPGTRLTVL.